This passage covers 22 T cell receptor beta chains from one sample sequenced in a study of cytomegalovirus exposure and HLA in healthy donors. Clones were sequenced by immunoSEQ multiplex PCR, and TCRdb holds only the in-frame ones, with some missing. The table lists 95,000 to 150,000 clones, 70% to 90% of them singletons. The specimen sequenced was PBMCs. These receptors originate from a woman between 18 and 30 years old in good health and CMV-seropositive.

The chain joins TRBV10-3 to TRBJ1-2; no clear D. Per the germline V gene, CDR1 is ENHRY and CDR2 is SYGVKD. V was cut by 2 bases and J by 4 bases, with 11 bases left in between. This CDR3 has 14 amino acids. CDR3 DNA sequence: TGTGCCATCAGTGAGCCCCCAGGAGGCTATGGCTACACCTTC. This encodes CAISEPPGGYGYTF.

This sequence joins TRBV7-9 and TRBJ2-1, with D maybe TRBD1 (5 bases). V dropped 0 bases and J dropped 7 bases, with 19 bases sitting between them. This CDR3 is built from 17 residues. Looked up from germline, CDR1 is SEHNR and CDR2 is FQNEAQ (reference sequence). The CDR3 sequence is CASSLAPGRDSGNEQFF. CDR3 DNA sequence: TGTGCCAGCAGCTTAGCCCCGGGCAGGGATTCAGGGAATGAGCAGTTCTTC.

This chain connects TRBV7-2 to TRBJ2-3, with 7 bases identical to TRBD2. This CDR3 is built from 17 residues. V shed 1 base and J 2 bases; nucleotides not matched to a gene: 9. Per the germline V gene, CDR1 is SGHTA and CDR2 is FQGNSA. The CDR3 sequence is CASSLGPSGLSTDTQYF. In nucleotides, the CDR3 is TGTGCCAGCAGCTTAGGGCCTAGCGGATTATCCACAGATACGCAGTATTTT.

V gene TRBV19 combines with J gene TRBJ1-5; maybe TRBD1 (6 bases). Trimming cost V 3 bases and J 4 bases, with 19 bases left between them. In germline, CDR1 is LNHDA, CDR2 SQIVND (reference sequence). The CDR3 has 17 residues. The CDR3 spells CASSIIQDSSRNQPQHF. CDR3 in DNA: TGTGCCAGTAGTATTATCCAGGACAGCTCGAGGAATCAGCCCCAGCATTTT.

The rearrangement joins TRBV2 to TRBJ2-7; 7 positions agree with TRBD1. The CDR3 has 14 amino acids. V shed 4 bases and J 0 bases; nucleotides not matched to a gene: 3. The V gene's germline CDR1 is SNHLY and CDR2 FYNNEI. The CDR3 sequence is CASSGQGYSYEQYF. The CDR3 nucleotides read TGTGCCAGCAGTGGACAGGGATACTCCTACGAGCAGTACTTC. The variable domain in full, with the rest retrieved from reference TRBV2 and TRBJ2-7, is EPEVTQTPSHQVTQMGQEVILRCVPISNHLYFYWYRQILGQKVEFLVSFYNNEISEKSEIFDDQFSVERPDGSNFTLKIRSTKLEDSAMYFCASSGQGYSYEQYFGPGTRLTVT.

V and J are TRBV5-1 and TRBJ2-2; D is perhaps TRBD1 (5 bases). Germline CDR1 and CDR2: SGHRS and YFSETQ. There are 14 residues in the CDR3. Trimming took off 4 bases at V and 8 bases at J, with 15 bases between the two ends. CDR3 sequence: CASSRLQVEGELFF. Written as DNA, the CDR3 is TGCGCCAGCAGCCGGTTACAGGTGGAGGGGGAGCTGTTTTTT.

J is TRBJ1-5 and V is TRBV5-5, with 7 bases aligning to TRBD1. J gave up 4 bases and V 4 bases, and 2 bases lay outside the gene matches. From germline, CDR1 is SGHKS and CDR2 YYEKEE (reference sequence). The CDR3 is 13 amino acids. The CDR3 here is CASSLGQNQPQHF. Here the CDR3 DNA reads TGTGCCAGCAGCCTGGGACAGAATCAGCCCCAGCATTTT.

This clone appeared once. The chain combines TRBV5-6 with TRBJ2-3, with 7 bases matching TRBD1. Germline CDR1 and CDR2: SGHDT and YYEEEE. V was clipped by 1 base and J by 1 base; unmatched bases: 9. This CDR3 region has 17 residues. CDR3: CASSLLITGTGTDTQYF. CDR3 sequence (DNA): TGTGCCAGCAGCTTGTTGATTACCGGGACAGGCACAGATACGCAGTATTTT.

The chain uses TRBV6-6 and TRBJ1-5; perhaps TRBD1 as D (5 bases). Germline CDR1 reads MNHNY; CDR2 reads SVGAGI (reference sequence). The CDR3 has 15 amino acids. V was clipped by 5 bases and J by 0 bases, with 11 bases between them. This CDR3 reads CASSPSGGSNQPQHF. CDR3 nucleotide sequence: TGTGCCAGCAGTCCCTCGGGGGGTAGCAATCAGCCCCAGCATTTT.

The chain employs TRBV6-5 and TRBJ2-7, with 12 bases lining up with TRBD1. The trim removed 5 bases at V and 2 bases at J, leaving 4 bases unmatched. This CDR3 is 15 amino acids long. Germline CDR1 and CDR2: MNHEY and SVGAGI. The CDR3 loop is CASSPGQGAAYEQYF. CDR3 DNA sequence: TGTGCCAGCAGTCCGGGACAGGGGGCGGCCTACGAGCAGTACTTC.

This rearrangement joins TRBV7-9 to TRBJ2-1; 11 bases align to TRBD2. CDR1 is SEHNR and CDR2 is FQNEAQ in the germline V gene (reference sequence). Germline trimming cut 4 bases from V and 5 bases from J; bases unmatched to any gene: 13. The CDR3 runs to 18 residues. This chain's CDR3 is CASSYIAGGSGSHNEQFF. CDR3 DNA sequence: TGTGCCAGCAGCTATATAGCGGGGGGGTCTGGGTCGCACAATGAGCAGTTCTTC.

This chain links TRBV6-5 with TRBJ2-1; TRBD1 matches at 7 bases. Germline V gene data show CDR1 as MNHEY and CDR2 as SVGAGI. The CDR3 consists of 15 residues. Trimming took 3 bases from V and 8 from J; bases not matched to a gene: 10. CDR3 nucleotide sequence: TGTGCCAGCAGTTATACAGGGGCCTTGTGGGATGAGCAGTTCTTC. It encodes CASSYTGALWDEQFF.

The rearrangement uses TRBV5-4 and TRBJ2-2; 8 bases agree with TRBD1. The CDR3 length is 16 residues. With V trimmed by 7 bases and J by 5 bases, 13 bases remained unmatched. Germline V gives CDR1 SGHNT, CDR2 YYREEE (reference sequence). In DNA form, the CDR3 reads TGTGCCAGCCGCCGAGACCGGGACAGGCTGACCGGGGAGCTGTTTTTT. This sequence encodes CASRRDRDRLTGELFF. The variable domain in full, completed from reference TRBV5-4 and TRBJ2-2, reads ETGVTQSPTHLIKTRGQQVTLRCSSQSGHNTVSWYQQALGQGPQFIFQYYREEENGRGNFPPRFSGLQFPNYSSELNVNALELDDSALYLCASRRDRDRLTGELFFGEGSRLTVL.

V and J are TRBV5-1 and TRBJ1-2; 9 nucleotides align to TRBD1. Germline trimming cut 4 bases from V and 8 bases from J; bases unmatched to any gene: 12. CDR3 length: 15 amino acids. Germline CDR1 is SGHRS and CDR2 is YFSETQ. The CDR3 DNA is TGCGCCAGCAGCAAAAAGACAGGGGGAACTTTGGGCTACACCTTC. Translated: CASSKKTGGTLGYTF.

The chain employs TRBV15 and TRBJ1-1; no clear D gene. Trimming shortened V by 0 bases and J by 2 bases, and 10 bases separated the two germline ends. Per germline, CDR1 LNHNV and CDR2 YYDKDF (reference sequence). The CDR3 length is 15 residues. The CDR3 loop reads CATSRDRQINTEAFF. CDR3 coding DNA: TGTGCCACCAGCAGAGATCGCCAGATAAACACTGAAGCTTTCTTT.

The chain couples TRBV5-6 to TRBJ1-5, with TRBD1 matching over 7 bases. CDR1 is SGHDT and CDR2 is YYEEEE in the germline V gene. The CDR3 runs to 14 residues. The junction had 4 bases not matched to a gene; V was cut back by 4 bases and J by 3 bases. The CDR3, as DNA: TGTGCCAGCAGCAAACAGGGGATCAATCAGCCCCAGCATTTT. Protein product: CASSKQGINQPQHF.

V is TRBV30 and J is TRBJ2-2, with 9 bases matching TRBD1. V was clipped by 2 bases and J by 7 bases; unmatched bases: 5. The CDR3 is 14 residues long. Germline CDR1 GTSNPN, CDR2 SVGIG (reference sequence). The DNA for the CDR3 is TGTGCCTGGAGTCTACAGGGGGCTATCGGGGAGCTGTTTTTT. Translated: CAWSLQGAIGELFF.

This CDR3 reads CASTNNQPQHF. CDR3 DNA sequence: TGTGCCAGCACTAACAATCAGCCCCAGCATTTT. The rearrangement joins TRBV6-1 to TRBJ1-5; D remains unclear. The CDR3 covers 11 residues. Deletions cut 7 bases from V and 3 bases from J, with 4 bases between. CDR1 MNHNS and CDR2 SASEGT come from the germline V gene.

The chain employs TRBV11-3 and TRBJ1-2, with 9 nucleotides matching TRBD1. Germline V gene data show CDR1 as SGHNT and CDR2 as YENEEA. CDR3 size: 14 residues. V trimming: 1 base; J trimming: 6 bases; junction bases outside the gene matches: 3. CDR3 sequence reads: CASSLGTGGNGYTF. DNA for the CDR3: TGTGCCAGCAGCTTAGGAACAGGGGGCAATGGCTACACCTTC. Full variable domain (remainder filled in from reference TRBV11-3 and TRBJ1-2): EAGVVQSPRYKIIEKKQPVAFWCNPISGHNTLYWYLQNLGQGPELLIRYENEEAVDDSQLPKDRFSAERLKGVDSTLKIQPAELGDSAVYLCASSLGTGGNGYTFGSGTRLTVV.

This chain uses TRBV29-1 with TRBJ1-2, with D unclear. The CDR3 is 12 amino acids. CDR1 SQVTM and CDR2 ANQGSEA come from the germline V gene. Trimming stripped 3 bases from V and 7 bases from J, with 12 bases between. This CDR3 is CSVEPTVAGYTF. The DNA of the CDR3 is TGCAGCGTTGAGCCCACAGTTGCTGGCTACACCTTC.

The gene calls are TRBV2 and TRBJ2-3; 7 bases map to TRBD1. The junction had 12 bases not matched to a gene; V was cut back by 5 bases and J by 1 base. CDR1 is SNHLY and CDR2 is FYNNEI in the germline V gene. This CDR3 is built from 17 residues. Written as DNA, the CDR3 is TGTGCCAGCAGTCTCCCCCGAAGAGGGGGCGGCACAGATACGCAGTATTTT. Protein product: CASSLPRRGGGTDTQYF.

The chain recombines TRBV2 with TRBJ2-3; 9 bases align to TRBD1. The CDR3 is 15 amino acids. Germline-derived CDR1 and CDR2 are SNHLY and FYNNEI. V lost 5 bases to trimming and J lost 0 bases; unmatched junction nucleotides: 3. In DNA form, the CDR3 reads TGTGCCAGCAGTTACAGGGGGCTCAGCACAGATACGCAGTATTTT. Translation: CASSYRGLSTDTQYF.